Listed here are 10 T cell receptor beta chains from one sample, sequenced in a study of blood T cell repertoires in COVID-19. Using immunoSEQ multiplex PCR, the repertoire was profiled, and TCRdb retains in-frame clones only, with some absent. The data show some 99,000 clones, 85% to 90% seen once. The sequencing input was peripheral blood. These receptors were obtained from a woman aged 55-70 years in a cohort sampled during active or convalescent COVID-19.

J is TRBJ2-7 and V is TRBV3-1 (or the pseudogene TRBV3-2), with 14 positions matching TRBD2. Trimming at V came to 4 bases and at J to 5 bases, leaving 4 bases not matched to a gene. Looked up from germline, CDR1 is LGHDT and CDR2 is YNNKEL (reference sequence). CDR3 length: 15 amino acids. The CDR3 spells CASSPGLAGVDEQYF. As DNA, the CDR3 is TGTGCCAGCAGCCCGGGACTAGCGGGGGTTGACGAGCAGTACTTC.

This clone has only one observation. The J gene is TRBJ1-1, the V gene TRBV9; no reliable D call. The V end was cut by 0 bases, the J end by 0 bases, with 6 bases between. Germline V gene data show CDR1 as SGDLS and CDR2 as YYNGEE. This CDR3 has 14 residues. Written as DNA, the CDR3 is TGTGCCAGCAGCGTAGAAGCCATGAACACTGAAGCTTTCTTT. As protein: CASSVEAMNTEAFF.

V gene TRBV18 combines with J gene TRBJ1-6, with D unclear. This CDR3 spans 17 amino acids. Germline loops: CDR1 KGHSH, CDR2 LQKENI. Trimming left V 2 bases short and J 4 bases short, with 15 bases between. The CDR3 sequence is CASSPIRNLGYNSPLHF. The CDR3 DNA reads TGTGCCAGCTCACCAATCCGGAATCTAGGATATAATTCACCCCTCCACTTT.

J is TRBJ2-7 and V is TRBV11-2; 9 nucleotides line up with TRBD1. Per the germline V gene, CDR1 is SGHAT and CDR2 is FQNNGV. V shed 5 bases and J 2 bases; nucleotides not matched to a gene: 7. The CDR3 sequence is 15 residues long. Here the CDR3 DNA reads TGTGCCAGCAGCCTGCTCGGGACAGGGCCCTACGAGCAGTACTTC. Its translation: CASSLLGTGPYEQYF.

CDR3: CASSASGATQETQYF. In DNA, the CDR3 is TGCGCCAGCAGTGCTAGCGGGGCAACTCAAGAGACCCAGTACTTC. The J gene is TRBJ2-5, the V gene TRBV10-1; 9 bases match TRBD2. Germline trimming cut 4 bases from V and 2 bases from J; bases unmatched to any gene: 5. The germline CDR1 and CDR2 sequences are WNHNN and SYGVQD (reference sequence). This CDR3 has 15 residues.

The rearrangement joins TRBV5-6 to TRBJ2-2; 9 bases fit TRBD1. Germline CDR1 and CDR2: SGHDT and YYEEEE. Unmatched junction bases numbered 8, after V lost 4 bases and J lost 4 bases. The CDR3 is made up of 16 amino acids. The CDR3 protein is CASSLTGTGLTGELFF. The CDR3 DNA reads as TGTGCCAGCAGCCTCACCGGGACAGGGCTCACCGGGGAGCTGTTTTTT.

This sequence joins TRBV19 and TRBJ2-5, with TRBD1 identical over 9 bases. Losses at the gene ends were 7 bases for V and 1 base for J; bases not matched to a gene: 7. This CDR3 comprises 15 residues. The V gene's germline CDR1 is LNHDA and CDR2 SQIVND (reference sequence). In DNA form, the CDR3 reads TGTGCCAGTATCGGACAGGGGTCTAGCCAAGAGACCCAGTACTTC. Its protein product is CASIGQGSSQETQYF.

The chain couples TRBV12-3 or TRBV12-4 to TRBJ1-5; D gene uncertain. V lost 5 bases and J 9 bases, leaving 11 bases between the germline ends. This CDR3 has 12 residues. DNA of the CDR3: TGTGCCAGCAGTCCCCAGGTGGGGCCCCAGCATTTT. The encoded protein is CASSPQVGPQHF.

The rearrangement joins TRBV7-3 to TRBJ1-6, with 9 nucleotides matching TRBD1. Germline trimming cut 5 bases from V and 6 bases from J; bases unmatched to any gene: 2. In germline, CDR1 is SGHTA, CDR2 FQGTGA. The CDR3 consists of 14 residues. CDR3 in amino acids: CASSMGQGNSPLHF. The CDR3 nucleotides read TGTGCCAGCAGCATGGGACAGGGTAATTCACCCCTCCACTTT.

The V call is TRBV19, the J call TRBJ2-5; 8 bases fit TRBD2. This CDR3 region has 15 residues. In germline, CDR1 is LNHDA, CDR2 SQIVND (reference sequence). The trim removed 7 bases at V and 1 base at J, leaving 8 bases unmatched. The CDR3 loop is CASKVASGPQETQYF. CDR3 nucleotide sequence: TGTGCCAGTAAGGTCGCTAGCGGGCCCCAAGAGACCCAGTACTTC.